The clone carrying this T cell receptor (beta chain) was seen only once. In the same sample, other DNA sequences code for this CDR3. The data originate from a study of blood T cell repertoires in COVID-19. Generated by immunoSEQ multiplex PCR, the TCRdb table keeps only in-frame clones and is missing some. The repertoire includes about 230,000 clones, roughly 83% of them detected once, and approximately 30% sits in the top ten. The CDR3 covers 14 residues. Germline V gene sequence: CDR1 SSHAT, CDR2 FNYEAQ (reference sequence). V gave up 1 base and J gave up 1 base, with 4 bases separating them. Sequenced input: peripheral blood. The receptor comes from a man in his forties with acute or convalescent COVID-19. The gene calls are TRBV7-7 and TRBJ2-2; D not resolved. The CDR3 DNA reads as TGTGCCAGCAGCTTAGGAGTGAACACCGGGGAGCTGTTTTTT. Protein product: CASSLGVNTGELFF.